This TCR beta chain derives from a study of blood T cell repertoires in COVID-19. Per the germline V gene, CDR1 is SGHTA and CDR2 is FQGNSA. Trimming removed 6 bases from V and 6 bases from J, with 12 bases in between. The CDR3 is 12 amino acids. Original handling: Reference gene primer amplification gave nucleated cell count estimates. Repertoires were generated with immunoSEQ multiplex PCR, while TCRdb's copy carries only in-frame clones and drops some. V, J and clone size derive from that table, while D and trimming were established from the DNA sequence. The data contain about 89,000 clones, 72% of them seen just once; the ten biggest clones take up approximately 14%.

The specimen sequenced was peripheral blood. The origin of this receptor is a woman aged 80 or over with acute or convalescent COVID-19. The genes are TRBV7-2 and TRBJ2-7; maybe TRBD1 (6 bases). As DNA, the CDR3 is TGTGCCAGCAGTTCCACAGGGTTCGAGCAGTACTTC. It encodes CASSSTGFEQYF.